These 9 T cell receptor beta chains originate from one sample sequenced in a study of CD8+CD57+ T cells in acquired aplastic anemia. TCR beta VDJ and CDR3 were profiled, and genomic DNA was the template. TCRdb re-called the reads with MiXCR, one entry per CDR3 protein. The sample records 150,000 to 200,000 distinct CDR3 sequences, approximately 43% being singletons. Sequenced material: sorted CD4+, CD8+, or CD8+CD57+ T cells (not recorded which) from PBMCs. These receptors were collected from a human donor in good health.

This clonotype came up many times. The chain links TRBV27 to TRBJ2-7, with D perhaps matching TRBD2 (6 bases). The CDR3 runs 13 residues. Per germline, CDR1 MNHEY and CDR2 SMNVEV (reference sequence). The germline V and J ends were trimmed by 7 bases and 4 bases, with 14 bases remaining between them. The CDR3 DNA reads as TGTGCCAGCACCCCGCGGGACGGATACGAGCAGTACTTC. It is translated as CASTPRDGYEQYF.

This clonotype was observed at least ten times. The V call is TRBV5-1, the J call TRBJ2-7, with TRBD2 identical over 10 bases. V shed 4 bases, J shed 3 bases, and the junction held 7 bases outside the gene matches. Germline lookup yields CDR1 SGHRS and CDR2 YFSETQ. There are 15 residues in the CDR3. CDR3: CASSRRTSGGYEQYF. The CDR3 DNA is TGCGCCAGCAGCAGACGGACTAGCGGAGGCTACGAGCAGTACTTC.

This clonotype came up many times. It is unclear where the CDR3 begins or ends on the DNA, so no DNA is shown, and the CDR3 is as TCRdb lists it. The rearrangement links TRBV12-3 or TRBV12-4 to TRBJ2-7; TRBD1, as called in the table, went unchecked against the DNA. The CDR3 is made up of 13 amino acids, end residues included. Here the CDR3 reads CASSFGTGIKLNF.

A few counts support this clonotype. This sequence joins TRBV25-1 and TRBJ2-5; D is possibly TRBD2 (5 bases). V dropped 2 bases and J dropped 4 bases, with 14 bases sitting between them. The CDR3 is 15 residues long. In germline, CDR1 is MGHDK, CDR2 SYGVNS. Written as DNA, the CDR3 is TGTGCCAGCAGTGAACCGGGGATGGGCCCAGAGACCCAGTACTTC. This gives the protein CASSEPGMGPETQYF. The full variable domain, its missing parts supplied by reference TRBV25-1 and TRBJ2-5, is EADIYQTPRYLVIGTGKKITLECSQTMGHDKMYWYQQDPGMELHLIHYSYGVNSTEKGDLSSESTVSRIRTEHFPLTLESARPSHTSQYLCASSEPGMGPETQYFGPGTRLLVL.

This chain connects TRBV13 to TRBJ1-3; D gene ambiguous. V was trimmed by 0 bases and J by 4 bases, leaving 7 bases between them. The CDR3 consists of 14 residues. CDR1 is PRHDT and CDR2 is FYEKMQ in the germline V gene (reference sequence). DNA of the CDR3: TGTGCCAGCAGCTTAGGTGTGGTCGGAAACACCATATATTTT. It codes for CASSLGVVGNTIYF. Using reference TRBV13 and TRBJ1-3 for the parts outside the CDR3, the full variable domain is AAGVIQSPRHLIKEKRETATLKCYPIPRHDTVYWYQQGPGQDPQFLISFYEKMQSDKGSIPDRFSAQQFSDYHSELNMSSLELGDSALYFCASSLGVVGNTIYFGEGSWLTVV.

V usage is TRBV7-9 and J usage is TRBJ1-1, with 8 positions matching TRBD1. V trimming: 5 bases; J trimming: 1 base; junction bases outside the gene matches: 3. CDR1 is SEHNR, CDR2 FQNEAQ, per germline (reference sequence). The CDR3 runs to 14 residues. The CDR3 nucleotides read TGTGCCAGCAGCCAGGACAGGGCGAACACTGAAGCTTTCTTT. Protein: CASSQDRANTEAFF.

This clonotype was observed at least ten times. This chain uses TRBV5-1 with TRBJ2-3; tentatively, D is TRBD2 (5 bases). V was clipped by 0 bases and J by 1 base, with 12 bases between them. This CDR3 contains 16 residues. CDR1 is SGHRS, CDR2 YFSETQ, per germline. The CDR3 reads CASSLGRRLGTDTQYF. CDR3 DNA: TGCGCCAGCAGCTTGGGGAGGCGACTTGGCACAGATACGCAGTATTTT.

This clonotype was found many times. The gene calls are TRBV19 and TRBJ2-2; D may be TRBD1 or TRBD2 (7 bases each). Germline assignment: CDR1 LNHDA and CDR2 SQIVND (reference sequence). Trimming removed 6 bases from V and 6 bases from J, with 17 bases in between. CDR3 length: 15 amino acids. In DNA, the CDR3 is TGTGCCAGTAGAGGGGGAGGGGGCGGTCCCGGGGAGCTGTTTTTT. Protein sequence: CASRGGGGGPGELFF.

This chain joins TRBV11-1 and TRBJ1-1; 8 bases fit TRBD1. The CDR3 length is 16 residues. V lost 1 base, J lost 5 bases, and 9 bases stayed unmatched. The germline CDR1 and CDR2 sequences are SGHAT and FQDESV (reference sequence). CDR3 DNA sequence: TGTGCCAGCAGCTTAGGGGACAGGAGGAAGGGGACTGAAGCTTTCTTT. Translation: CASSLGDRRKGTEAFF.